The 13 T cell receptor beta chains listed next were all sequenced from one sample in a study of a mutant IDH1 vaccine in newly diagnosed glioma. This sample's time point: week 5, during vaccination. Topical imiquimod was applied with each vaccine dose, which held 300 ug of mutant IDH1 20-mer peptide. These receptors have no known antigen. Some clones are missing from TCRdb's copy, which holds only in-frame ones; the method was immunoSEQ multiplex PCR. Found here are about 38,000 clones, 70% to 80% of them singletons; the top ten hold around 5.5%. This material consisted of PBMCs, taken from a glioma patient whose treatment included an IDH1 peptide vaccine. The receptors here all came from a man in his forties with glioma.

J is TRBJ2-7 and V is TRBV6-5, with TRBD1 matching over 7 bases. The trim removed 2 bases at V and 4 bases at J, leaving 2 bases unmatched. The length of the CDR3 is 13 residues. Germline V CDR1 and CDR2: MNHEY, SVGAGI. CDR3 DNA sequence: TGTGCCAGCAGTTACGGGGACAGATACGAGCAGTACTTC. Its protein is CASSYGDRYEQYF.

The chain joins TRBV4-1 to TRBJ1-2, with D uncertain. In germline, CDR1 is MGHRA, CDR2 YSYEKL. The CDR3 has 16 amino acids. V lost 0 bases and J lost 0, with 11 bases in between. CDR3 sequence (DNA): TGCGCCAGCAGCCAAGATATGGCAGAAGCTAACTATGGCTACACCTTC. This codes for CASSQDMAEANYGYTF.

This chain uses TRBV18 with TRBJ1-2; no clear D gene. This CDR3 is 15 amino acids long. The germline V gene has CDR1 KGHSH and CDR2 LQKENI. Trimming left V 2 bases short and J 6 bases short, with 16 bases between. The CDR3 is CASSPNSGSGDGYTF. The DNA for the CDR3 is TGTGCCAGCTCACCAAATTCCGGATCGGGAGATGGCTACACCTTC.

This sequence joins TRBV18 and TRBJ2-3; 9 bases agree with TRBD1. Losses at the gene ends were 5 bases for V and 2 bases for J; bases not matched to a gene: 5. Germline assignment: CDR1 KGHSH and CDR2 LQKENI. This CDR3 spans 15 amino acids. CDR3 loop: CASSRTGALTDTQYF. The CDR3 DNA sequence: TGTGCCAGCTCAAGGACAGGGGCGCTCACAGATACGCAGTATTTT.

The chain joins TRBV27 to TRBJ1-6; possible D gene TRBD1, 5 bases. The CDR3 consists of 15 residues. The germline V gene has CDR1 MNHEY and CDR2 SMNVEV (reference sequence). V lost 5 bases, J lost 1 base, and 9 bases lay in between. The CDR3 is CASSPRVSYNSPLHF. DNA of the CDR3: TGTGCCAGCAGTCCCAGGGTGTCCTATAATTCACCCCTCCACTTT.

The rearrangement uses TRBV5-6 and TRBJ1-2, with TRBD1 as a possible D gene (5 bases). V was cut by 4 bases and J by 5 bases, with 18 bases left in between. Germline CDR1 SGHDT, CDR2 YYEEEE. The CDR3 runs to 15 residues. The CDR3 spells CASSVGLGRGYGYTF. The CDR3 DNA reads as TGTGCCAGCAGCGTTGGGCTGGGTAGGGGATATGGCTACACCTTC.

The chain uses TRBV27 and TRBJ2-2, with a weak D call TRBD2 (6 bases). This CDR3 comprises 18 residues. From germline, CDR1 is MNHEY and CDR2 SMNVEV (reference sequence). Trimming pared 3 bases from V and 7 bases from J, leaving 24 bases between. The DNA of the CDR3 is TGTGCCAGCAGTTTTAGGCTCAGACCGGGGACTTATAGCGGGGAGCTGTTTTTT. Protein product: CASSFRLRPGTYSGELFF.

This clone was recorded only once. This chain joins TRBV5-1 and TRBJ2-2; a possible D gene is TRBD1 (5 bases). Germline loops: CDR1 SGHRS, CDR2 YFSETQ. There are 13 residues in the CDR3. Trimming left V 4 bases short and J 6 bases short, with 10 bases between. CDR3 DNA sequence: TGCGCCAGCAGCCAGACAGAAGCCGGGGAGCTGTTTTTT. It encodes CASSQTEAGELFF.

This clone appeared a few times. V is TRBV5-1 and J is TRBJ1-2, with D hard to call. Per the germline V gene, CDR1 is SGHRS and CDR2 is YFSETQ. The length of the CDR3 is 14 residues. V shed 0 bases and J shed 2 bases, with 8 bases lying between them. The CDR3 reads CASSLVGGNYGYTF. DNA of the CDR3: TGCGCCAGCAGCTTGGTCGGTGGGAACTATGGCTACACCTTC.

The chain is built from TRBV6-5 and TRBJ1-5; possible D gene TRBD1, 5 bases. CDR1 is MNHEY, CDR2 SVGAGI, per germline. CDR3 length: 15 residues. Trimming removed 0 bases at V and 3 bases at J, with 9 bases between. Here the CDR3 reads CASSYSTDINQPQHF. The CDR3 region has the DNA TGTGCCAGCAGTTACTCGACAGATATCAATCAGCCCCAGCATTTT.

The chain recombines TRBV5-1 with TRBJ2-7; D might be TRBD1 (7 bases). Trimming cost V 3 bases and J 5 bases, with 15 bases left between them. Germline V gene lookup returns CDR1 SGHRS and CDR2 YFSETQ. CDR3 size: 14 residues. CDR3 amino acids: CASSSWTGGNEQYF. CDR3 sequence (DNA): TGCGCCAGCAGCTCCTGGACAGGCGGGAACGAGCAGTACTTC.

This rearrangement joins TRBV9 to TRBJ2-3; no reliable D call. Trimming removed 4 bases from V and 1 base from J, with 13 bases in between. The CDR3 has 15 amino acids. CDR1 is SGDLS and CDR2 is YYNGEE in the germline V gene. The CDR3 sequence: CASSPAPWGTDTQYF. The CDR3 DNA reads TGTGCCAGCAGCCCTGCCCCCTGGGGCACAGATACGCAGTATTTT.

The chain recombines TRBV18 with TRBJ2-3, with unresolved D. The germline V and J ends were trimmed by 6 bases and 1 base, with 20 bases remaining between them. Per the germline V gene, CDR1 is KGHSH and CDR2 is LQKENI. CDR3 size: 17 residues. The CDR3, as DNA: TGTGCCAGCTCGAACAGACCGGGTACACCTCGCACAGATACGCAGTATTTT. Translated, it gives CASSNRPGTPRTDTQYF.